These 26 T cell receptor beta chains were sequenced from one sample in a study of T cells after yellow fever vaccination. In TCRdb, the 5' RACE reads were re-called with MiXCR into one record per CDR3 protein. Here the sample spans roughly 310,000 distinct CDR3 sequences, about 9.5% being singletons. This material consisted of PBMCs, taken on the day of the first yellow fever vaccination. The receptors shown here come from a man younger than 35 who received the YFV17D yellow fever vaccine.

This clonotype has only a few counts. The chain links TRBV10-3 to TRBJ2-3, with 7 nucleotides matching TRBD1. V gave up 0 bases and J gave up 12 bases; unmatched junction bases: 9. CDR3 size: 14 residues. The germline gives CDR1 ENHRY, CDR2 SYGVKD. CDR3 amino acids: CAISESKGQATQYF. The CDR3 DNA follows: TGTGCCATCAGTGAGTCTAAAGGACAGGCTACCCAGTATTTT.

This chain connects TRBV29-1 to TRBJ2-3; perhaps D is TRBD1 or TRBD2 (6 bases each). Trimming cost V 4 bases and J 0 bases, with 14 bases left between them. The CDR3 is made up of 15 amino acids. Germline V gene data show CDR1 as SQVTM and CDR2 as ANQGSEA. The CDR3 here is CSVAIWGASTDTQYF. DNA of the CDR3: TGCAGCGTTGCGATATGGGGGGCGAGCACAGATACGCAGTATTTT.

For the CDR3, the DNA is TGTGCCAGCAGCGATCCGGGACTAGCGGCTAGCACAGATACGCAGTATTTT. Amino acid sequence: CASSDPGLAASTDTQYF. The chain is built from TRBV11-2 and TRBJ2-3; 11 nucleotides line up with TRBD2. The length of the CDR3 is 17 residues. Looked up from germline, CDR1 is SGHAT and CDR2 is FQNNGV. V shed 5 bases, J shed 0 bases, and the junction held 7 bases outside the gene matches.

The V call is TRBV20-1, the J call TRBJ2-5; 13 bases align to TRBD2. Trimming removed 2 bases from V and 2 bases from J; junction bases left unmatched: 11. This CDR3 is built from 18 residues. Per the germline V gene, CDR1 is DFQATT and CDR2 is SNEGSKA (reference sequence). This CDR3 reads CSARSLGLAGAIQETQYF. The CDR3 coding sequence is TGCAGTGCTAGATCACTAGGACTAGCGGGGGCTATACAAGAGACCCAGTACTTC.

V usage is TRBV7-3 and J usage is TRBJ2-5, with TRBD2 matching over 10 bases. The CDR3 spans 17 residues. Germline lookup yields CDR1 SGHTA and CDR2 FQGTGA. Trimming at V came to 4 bases and at J to 6 bases, leaving 14 bases not matched to a gene. The CDR3 loop reads CASSYPGLATSLQTQYF. CDR3 bases: TGTGCCAGCAGCTATCCGGGACTAGCGACTTCCTTGCAGACCCAGTACTTC.

The rearrangement joins TRBV2 to TRBJ2-7; 9 bases align to TRBD1. Germline V gene lookup returns CDR1 SNHLY and CDR2 FYNNEI. This CDR3 is 14 amino acids long. The V and J ends lost 7 bases and 3 bases, in that order; junction bases with no gene match: 7. CDR3 sequence (DNA): TGTGCCAGCAAGAAACAGGGGGCGGTCTACGAGCAGTACTTC. This translates into CASKKQGAVYEQYF.

The J gene is TRBJ2-3, the V gene TRBV5-4, with D hard to call. V shed 1 base and J shed 0 bases, with 6 bases lying between them. Germline values: CDR1 SGHNT, CDR2 YYREEE (reference sequence). The CDR3 sequence is 14 residues long. The CDR3 sequence: CASSLPRSTDTQYF. The DNA for the CDR3 is TGTGCCAGCAGCTTGCCCAGGAGCACAGATACGCAGTATTTT.

This sequence joins TRBV5-1 and TRBJ1-2; D ambiguous. Germline CDR1 and CDR2: SGHRS and YFSETQ. With 0 bases removed from V and 3 bases from J, the gap between germline ends came to 9 bases. The CDR3 has 14 residues. CDR3 sequence (DNA): TGCGCCAGCAGCTTGGACCGGACCGACTATGGCTACACCTTC. Protein sequence: CASSLDRTDYGYTF.

This clonotype has a handful of counts. The V gene is TRBV29-1, the J gene TRBJ2-3; TRBD2 matches at 10 bases. This CDR3 is 14 amino acids long. Looked up from germline, CDR1 is SQVTM and CDR2 is ANQGSEA. The J segment lost 4 bases and the V segment lost 6 bases, leaving 7 bases of the junction unmatched. The CDR3 bases are TGCAGCGTAGTACTAGCGGGGTCTCCAGATACGCAGTATTTT. It is translated as CSVVLAGSPDTQYF.

This clonotype showed up many times. This chain links TRBV29-1 with TRBJ2-1, with D possibly matching TRBD2 (6 bases). The V end lost 1 base, the J end lost 9 bases, and 16 bases lay between the germline ends. Germline V lookup: CDR1 SQVTM, CDR2 ANQGSEA. This CDR3 is 14 amino acids long. For the CDR3, the DNA is TGCAGCGTTGAAGTCGGTAGTAGGAGGGGTGAGCAGTTCTTC. Protein: CSVEVGSRRGEQFF.

This clonotype was seen more than once but under ten times. The genes are TRBV24-1 and TRBJ1-3; no firm D call. Germline CDR1 is KGHDR and CDR2 is SFDVKD. This CDR3 is built from 14 residues. Trimming pared 5 bases from V and 0 bases from J, leaving 7 bases between. The CDR3 DNA sequence: TGTGCCACCAGTGTCCGTACCTCTGGAAACACCATATATTTT. Translated: CATSVRTSGNTIYF.

The V and J genes are TRBV5-1 and TRBJ2-5; D may be TRBD1 or TRBD2 (6 bases each). The CDR3 covers 16 residues. Germline CDR1 reads SGHRS; CDR2 reads YFSETQ. V lost 4 bases and J 2 bases, leaving 18 bases between the germline ends. The CDR3 loop reads CASSPGAGDTQETQYF. DNA of the CDR3: TGCGCCAGCAGCCCGGGAGCAGGGGACACTCAAGAGACCCAGTACTTC.

Only a few counts were recorded for this clonotype. The chain links TRBV4-1 to TRBJ2-1, with TRBD1 matching over 9 bases. The junction had 8 bases not matched to a gene; V was cut back by 4 bases and J by 7 bases. CDR3 length: 15 residues. Germline CDR1 is MGHRA and CDR2 is YSYEKL. The CDR3 region has the DNA TGCGCCAGCAGCCGTCTCGGACAGGGGAGTAATGAGCAGTTCTTC. Protein sequence: CASSRLGQGSNEQFF.

The J gene is TRBJ1-6, the V gene TRBV4-3; TRBD1 is a possible D gene (6 bases). Germline lookup yields CDR1 LGHNA and CDR2 YSLEER. The CDR3 consists of 15 residues. V lost 1 base to trimming and J lost 10 bases, with 14 bases between them. Here the CDR3 DNA reads TGCGCCAGCAGCCAAGCTCAAGACAGGAGCTCACCCCTCCACTTT. Amino acid sequence: CASSQAQDRSSPLHF.

The V call is TRBV3-1, the J call TRBJ2-3; D may match TRBD1 or TRBD2 (6 bases each). The CDR3 is made up of 16 amino acids. With 5 bases removed from V and 6 bases from J, the gap between germline ends came to 21 bases. The germline gives CDR1 LGHDT, CDR2 YNNKEL (reference sequence). CDR3 sequence reads: CASSTRFRRGDDTQYF. CDR3 DNA sequence: TGTGCCAGCAGCACACGGTTTCGAAGGGGGGATGATACGCAGTATTTT.

This clonotype was observed once. The chain is built from TRBV24-1 and TRBJ2-3; 11 nucleotides match TRBD1. Trimming took 10 bases from V and 1 from J; bases not matched to a gene: 3. Per the germline V gene, CDR1 is KGHDR and CDR2 is SFDVKD. The CDR3 consists of 14 residues. The CDR3 protein is CATRTGGGTDTQYF. The DNA of the CDR3 is TGTGCCACTAGGACAGGGGGCGGCACAGATACGCAGTATTTT.

On this clonotype: This may arise from a read error, as a much more abundant clone is one base away. The chain couples TRBV12-3 or TRBV12-4 to TRBJ2-1; TRBD2 matches 9 bases. This CDR3 is 15 amino acids long. Losses at the gene ends were 3 bases for V and 9 bases for J; bases not matched to a gene: 9. DNA of the CDR3: TGTGCCAGCAGTTTGTGGCGGGGGGGCCTAGGTGAGCAGTTCTTC. Amino acid sequence: CASSLWRGGLGEQFF.

This clonotype was recorded a few times. The CDR3 region is CASRTGWSTDTQYF. DNA for the CDR3: TGTGCCAGCAGGACAGGGTGGAGCACAGATACGCAGTATTTT. V gene TRBV7-2 combines with J gene TRBJ2-3; 7 positions agree with TRBD1. The CDR3 is 14 residues long. Germline CDR1 SGHTA, CDR2 FQGNSA. V shed 6 bases and J 0 bases; nucleotides not matched to a gene: 3. Based on the CDR3 plus reference TRBV7-2 and TRBJ2-3, the full variable domain is GAGVSQSPSNKVTEKGKDVELRCDPISGHTALYWYRQSLGQGLEFLIYFQGNSAPDKSGLPSDRFSAERTGGSVSTLTIQRTQQEDSAVYLCASRTGWSTDTQYFGPGTRLTVL.

The genes are TRBV5-1 and TRBJ1-5; 9 bases map to TRBD1. Germline trimming cut 4 bases from V and 4 bases from J; bases unmatched to any gene: 6. Germline V lookup: CDR1 SGHRS, CDR2 YFSETQ. This CDR3 is 15 amino acids long. CDR3 residues: CASSPQGAMNQPQHF. CDR3 DNA sequence: TGCGCCAGCAGCCCACAGGGGGCGATGAATCAGCCCCAGCATTTT.

V usage is TRBV18 and J usage is TRBJ1-2; D perhaps matches TRBD1 (6 bases). Trimming cost V 2 bases and J 8 bases, with 12 bases left between them. Germline CDR1 is KGHSH and CDR2 is LQKENI. The CDR3 sequence is 13 residues long. CDR3 in amino acids: CASSPAGDDGYTF. CDR3 bases: TGTGCCAGCTCACCAGCAGGGGATGACGGCTACACCTTC.

The V and J genes are TRBV6-1 and TRBJ2-3; 11 nucleotides match TRBD2. J lost 3 bases, V lost 3 bases, and 2 bases had no gene match. Looked up from germline, CDR1 is MNHNS and CDR2 is SASEGT. The CDR3 is 15 residues long. CDR3 amino acids: CASSDTSGGTDTQYF. Here the CDR3 DNA reads TGTGCCAGCAGTGATACTAGCGGGGGAACAGATACGCAGTATTTT.

This clonotype was recorded many times. The chain carries TRBV11-3 and TRBJ2-5, with TRBD2 as a possible D gene (6 bases). Looked up from germline, CDR1 is SGHNT and CDR2 is YENEEA. This CDR3 is built from 14 residues. Trimming took 1 base from V and 5 from J, leaving 11 bases between them. CDR3 nucleotide sequence: TGTGCCAGCAGCTTAGGAGGGAGCGGGGAGACCCAGTACTTC. Amino acids: CASSLGGSGETQYF.

This clonotype was observed many times. The chain carries TRBV7-2 and TRBJ2-3; D call uncertain. Trimming pared 6 bases from V and 2 bases from J, leaving 18 bases between. In germline, CDR1 is SGHTA, CDR2 FQGNSA. The CDR3 has 16 amino acids. Here the CDR3 DNA reads TGTGCCAGCAGTCTTATTCCGGCCCTTTCCACAGATACGCAGTATTTT. The encoded protein is CASSLIPALSTDTQYF.

This clonotype has at least ten counts. The chain uses TRBV12-3 or TRBV12-4 and TRBJ1-3; no firm D call. This CDR3 comprises 12 residues. V was pared by 3 bases and J by 4 bases, with 4 bases between. The CDR3: CASSLRGNTIYF. The CDR3 nucleotides read TGTGCCAGCAGTTTGAGGGGAAACACCATATATTTT.

This clonotype has more than one count but fewer than ten. This chain links TRBV7-2 with TRBJ1-3; tentative D call: TRBD1 (5 bases). This CDR3 comprises 15 residues. CDR1 is SGHTA and CDR2 is FQGNSA in the germline V gene. V lost 3 bases and J lost 0, with 9 bases in between. The CDR3 protein is CASSFYRSSGNTIYF. In nucleotides, the CDR3 is TGTGCCAGCAGCTTTTACAGGAGCTCTGGAAACACCATATATTTT.

This clonotype was recorded a few times. The CDR3 loop reads CASSGLLTWYEQYV. The DNA for the CDR3 is TGTGCCAGCAGTGGCCTATTAACCTGGTATGAGCAGTACGTC. V gene TRBV6-1 combines with J gene TRBJ2-7; D is undetermined. This CDR3 comprises 14 residues. Germline lookup yields CDR1 MNHNS and CDR2 SASEGT. The V end was cut by 4 bases, the J end by 7 bases, with 17 bases between.